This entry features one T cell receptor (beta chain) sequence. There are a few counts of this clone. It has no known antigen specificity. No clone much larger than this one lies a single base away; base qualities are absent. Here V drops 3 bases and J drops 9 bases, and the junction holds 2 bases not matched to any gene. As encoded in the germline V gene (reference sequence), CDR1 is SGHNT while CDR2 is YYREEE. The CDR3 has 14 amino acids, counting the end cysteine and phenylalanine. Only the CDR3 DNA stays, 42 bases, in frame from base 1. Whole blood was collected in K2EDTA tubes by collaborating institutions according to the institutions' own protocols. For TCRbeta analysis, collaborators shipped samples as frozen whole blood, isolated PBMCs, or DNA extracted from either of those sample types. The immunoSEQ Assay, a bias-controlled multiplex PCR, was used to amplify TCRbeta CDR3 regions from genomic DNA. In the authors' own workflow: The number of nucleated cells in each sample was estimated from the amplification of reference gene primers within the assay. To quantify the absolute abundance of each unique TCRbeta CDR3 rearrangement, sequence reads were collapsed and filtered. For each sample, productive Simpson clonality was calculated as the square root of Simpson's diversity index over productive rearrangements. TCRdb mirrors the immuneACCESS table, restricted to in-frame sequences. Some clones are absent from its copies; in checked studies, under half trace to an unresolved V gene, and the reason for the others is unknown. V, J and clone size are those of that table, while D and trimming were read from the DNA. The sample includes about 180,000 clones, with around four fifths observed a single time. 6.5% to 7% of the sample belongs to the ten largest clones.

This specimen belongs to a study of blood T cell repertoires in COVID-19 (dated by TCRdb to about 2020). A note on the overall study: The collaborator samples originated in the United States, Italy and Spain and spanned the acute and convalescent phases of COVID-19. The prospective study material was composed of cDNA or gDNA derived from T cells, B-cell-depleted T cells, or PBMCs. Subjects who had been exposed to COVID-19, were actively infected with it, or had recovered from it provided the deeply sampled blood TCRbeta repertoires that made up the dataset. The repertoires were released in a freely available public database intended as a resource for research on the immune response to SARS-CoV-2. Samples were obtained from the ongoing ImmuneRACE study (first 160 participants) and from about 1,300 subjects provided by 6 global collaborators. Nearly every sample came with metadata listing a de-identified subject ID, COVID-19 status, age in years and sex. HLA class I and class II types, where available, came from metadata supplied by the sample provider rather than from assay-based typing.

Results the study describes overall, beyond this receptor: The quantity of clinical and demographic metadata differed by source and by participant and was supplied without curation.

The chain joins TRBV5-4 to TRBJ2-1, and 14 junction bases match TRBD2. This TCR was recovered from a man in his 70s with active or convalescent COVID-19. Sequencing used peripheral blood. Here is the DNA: TGTGCCAGCAGCTGGGGGACTAGCGGGGGTGAGCAGTTCTTC. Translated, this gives CASSWGTSGGEQFF.